A selection of T cell receptor beta chains follows, all from one sample in a study of blood T cell repertoires in COVID-19. Only in-frame clones appear in the TCRdb table, and some are missing; sequencing was by immunoSEQ multiplex PCR. The data contain tens of thousands of clones, less than 85% of them seen just once; the ten biggest clones take up 5.4%. The sample consisted of peripheral blood. These receptors all stem from a woman older than 75 with active or convalescent COVID-19. The CDR3 runs from the conserved cysteine through the conserved F or W. A D gene is named only where the DNA matches it firmly. Rows may omit the clone size; those that give it use once, few, many or a size class.

v_gene: TRBV7-9
len: 17
j_gene: TRBJ2-6
d_gene: TRBD1
abundance: NA
CDR3nt: TGTGCCAGCAGGATCGGGACAGGAGGCTCTGGGGCCAACGTCCTGACTTTC
CDR3aa: CASRIGTGGSGANVLTF

v_gene: TRBV19
len: 15
j_gene: TRBJ2-1
d_gene: TRBD1
abundance: NA
CDR3nt: TGTGCCAGTAGTACCAGGACAGGTTTACTCAATGAGCAGTTCTTC
CDR3aa: CASSTRTGLLNEQFF

v_gene: TRBV5-3
len: 15
j_gene: TRBJ2-7
d_gene: NA
abundance: NA
CDR3nt: TGTGCCAGAAGCTTCCGGCCCCCGGGAGACCACGAGCAGTACTTC
CDR3aa: CARSFRPPGDHEQYF

v_gene: TRBV5-1
len: 13
j_gene: TRBJ2-1
d_gene: NA
abundance: NA
CDR3nt: TGCGCCAGCAGCTCCCTGACTGGCAATGAGCAGTTCTTC
CDR3aa: CASSSLTGNEQFF

v_gene: TRBV2
len: 15
j_gene: TRBJ1-5
d_gene: NA
abundance: few
CDR3nt: TGTGCCAGCAGTGAATGGGGCAGGGGTAGTCAGCCCCAGCATTTT
CDR3aa: CASSEWGRGSQPQHF

v_gene: TRBV11-2
len: 14
j_gene: TRBJ1-1
d_gene: NA
abundance: NA
CDR3nt: TGTGCCAGCAGCTCCGCCTTTAGAGCCACTGAAGCTTTCTTT
CDR3aa: CASSSAFRATEAFF

v_gene: TRBV7-3
len: 16
j_gene: TRBJ2-3
d_gene: TRBD2
abundance: NA
CDR3nt: TGTGCCAGCAGCCCCCGACTAGCTTCCTCCACAGATACGCAGTATTTT
CDR3aa: CASSPRLASSTDTQYF

v_gene: TRBV29-1
len: 12
j_gene: TRBJ1-1
d_gene: NA
abundance: NA
CDR3nt: TGCAGCGTTGGGGTAGGAGGGACTGAAGCTTTCTTT
CDR3aa: CSVGVGGTEAFF

v_gene: TRBV5-8
len: 14
j_gene: TRBJ1-2
d_gene: NA
abundance: NA
CDR3nt: TGTGCCAGCAGCTGGGGGGGCAGGACCTATGGCTACACCTTC
CDR3aa: CASSWGGRTYGYTF

v_gene: TRBV10-1
len: 15
j_gene: TRBJ1-3
d_gene: NA
abundance: NA
CDR3nt: TGCGCCAGCGGTAAAGGAGGGAACTCTGGAAACACCATATATTTT
CDR3aa: CASGKGGNSGNTIYF

v_gene: TRBV4-3
len: 17
j_gene: TRBJ2-1
d_gene: NA
abundance: NA
CDR3nt: TGCGCCAGCAGCCAAGAGACAACTAGAAGCTCCTACAATGAGCAGTTCTTC
CDR3aa: CASSQETTRSSYNEQFF

v_gene: TRBV27
len: 16
j_gene: TRBJ2-7
d_gene: NA
abundance: NA
CDR3nt: TGTGCCAGCAGTTTATGGCCAGGGCGAACCGTCGACGAGCAGTACTTC
CDR3aa: CASSLWPGRTVDEQYF

v_gene: TRBV18
len: 15
j_gene: TRBJ2-1
d_gene: TRBD2
abundance: NA
CDR3nt: TGTGCCAGCTCATCGTCGCTGGCGGGGGGCTATGAGCAGTTCTTC
CDR3aa: CASSSSLAGGYEQFF

v_gene: TRBV3-1/TRBV3-2
len: 14
j_gene: TRBJ2-2
d_gene: NA
abundance: NA
CDR3nt: TGTGCCAGCAGCTCCCGATGGTCGGCCGGGGAGCTGTTTTTT
CDR3aa: CASSSRWSAGELFF

v_gene: TRBV18
len: 14
j_gene: TRBJ1-5
d_gene: NA
abundance: once
CDR3nt: TGTGCCAGCTCTCACGGAGGTGGCAATCAGCCCCAGCATTTT
CDR3aa: CASSHGGGNQPQHF

v_gene: TRBV5-5
len: 16
j_gene: TRBJ1-3
d_gene: TRBD1
abundance: NA
CDR3nt: TGTGCCAGCAGCGACCGAGGGACAGCCTCTGGAAACACCATATATTTT
CDR3aa: CASSDRGTASGNTIYF

v_gene: TRBV6-2/TRBV6-3
len: 12
j_gene: TRBJ2-1
d_gene: NA
abundance: many
CDR3nt: TGTGCCAGCAGTTCCACTAGTTTTATCCAGTTCTTC
CDR3aa: CASSSTSFIQFF

v_gene: TRBV28
len: 15
j_gene: TRBJ2-1
d_gene: TRBD2
abundance: NA
CDR3nt: TGTGCCAGCAGTTTATATTATAGCGGGAGTTTTGAGCAGTTCTTC
CDR3aa: CASSLYYSGSFEQFF

v_gene: TRBV7-2
len: 14
j_gene: TRBJ2-7
d_gene: NA
abundance: NA
CDR3nt: TGTGCCAGCAGTCTAGGGGGGAGGGCCTACGAGCAGTACTTC
CDR3aa: CASSLGGRAYEQYF

v_gene: TRBV6-2/TRBV6-3
len: 14
j_gene: TRBJ2-7
d_gene: NA
abundance: NA
CDR3nt: TGTGCCAGCAGTTACTCGTCAGGATCCTACGAGCAGTACTTC
CDR3aa: CASSYSSGSYEQYF

v_gene: TRBV7-9
len: 15
j_gene: TRBJ1-1
d_gene: NA
abundance: NA
CDR3nt: TGTGCCAGCAGCTTAGTTGGATTGGGGGGGTCTGAAGCTTTCTTT
CDR3aa: CASSLVGLGGSEAFF

v_gene: TRBV29-1
len: 13
j_gene: TRBJ2-7
d_gene: TRBD2
abundance: NA
CDR3nt: TGCAGCGTTGTGGGGCAGTCGGGGGGTGAGCAGTACTTC
CDR3aa: CSVVGQSGGEQYF

v_gene: TRBV7-9
len: 15
j_gene: TRBJ2-2
d_gene: TRBD1
abundance: NA
CDR3nt: TGTGCCAGCAGCTATACAGGGGGAAGGACCGGGGAGCTGTTTTTT
CDR3aa: CASSYTGGRTGELFF

v_gene: TRBV3-1/TRBV3-2
len: 12
j_gene: TRBJ1-1
d_gene: NA
abundance: NA
CDR3nt: TGTGCCAGCAGCCCCCCGGGGGGTCGAGCTTTCTTT
CDR3aa: CASSPPGGRAFF

v_gene: TRBV28
len: 15
j_gene: TRBJ2-3
d_gene: NA
abundance: NA
CDR3nt: TGTGCCAGCAGTCCTCTTGTTCGACGGGAAGATACGCAGTATTTT
CDR3aa: CASSPLVRREDTQYF

v_gene: TRBV2
len: 14
j_gene: TRBJ2-1
d_gene: NA
abundance: NA
CDR3nt: TGTGCCAGCAACCTAGCTGTTTCGTATTATGAGCAGTTCTTC
CDR3aa: CASNLAVSYYEQFF

v_gene: TRBV6-5
len: 13
j_gene: TRBJ1-6
d_gene: TRBD1
abundance: NA
CDR3nt: TGTGCCAGCAGGGACAGGATAAATTCACCCCTCCACTTT
CDR3aa: CASRDRINSPLHF

v_gene: TRBV5-6
len: 14
j_gene: TRBJ2-1
d_gene: NA
abundance: NA
CDR3nt: TGTGCCAGCAGCTTGGGACAGATCTACAATGAGCAGTTCTTC
CDR3aa: CASSLGQIYNEQFF

v_gene: TRBV12-3/TRBV12-4
len: 12
j_gene: TRBJ1-1
d_gene: NA
abundance: once
CDR3nt: TGTGCCAGCAGTTTTCGGGGCACTGAAGCTTTCTTT
CDR3aa: CASSFRGTEAFF

v_gene: TRBV6-5
len: 13
j_gene: TRBJ1-2
d_gene: NA
abundance: few
CDR3nt: TGTGCCAGCAGTTCCCGGGGTGCCTATGGCTACACCTTC
CDR3aa: CASSSRGAYGYTF

v_gene: TRBV7-6
len: 14
j_gene: TRBJ2-3
d_gene: NA
abundance: NA
CDR3nt: TGTGCCAGCAGCTACCGCGGGGGCACAGATACGCAGTATTTT
CDR3aa: CASSYRGGTDTQYF

v_gene: TRBV5-1
len: 15
j_gene: TRBJ2-3
d_gene: NA
abundance: NA
CDR3nt: TGCGCCAGCAGCCTAACAGGGAAAATCACAGATACGCAGTATTTT
CDR3aa: CASSLTGKITDTQYF

v_gene: TRBV4-1
len: 18
j_gene: TRBJ2-5
d_gene: TRBD2
abundance: NA
CDR3nt: TGCGCCAGCAGCGCAAGTCGGATTAGCGGGGCGGCTAAAGAGACCCAGTACTTC
CDR3aa: CASSASRISGAAKETQYF

v_gene: TRBV7-2
len: 17
j_gene: TRBJ2-3
d_gene: TRBD2
abundance: NA
CDR3nt: TGTGCCAGCAGCACTAGGACTAGCGGGGGGGTCGGAGATACGCAGTATTTT
CDR3aa: CASSTRTSGGVGDTQYF

v_gene: TRBV30
len: 14
j_gene: TRBJ2-2
d_gene: TRBD1
abundance: few
CDR3nt: TGTGCTTGTGACAGGGGGCGCGGTGTCTGGGAGCTGTTTTTT
CDR3aa: CACDRGRGVWELFF

v_gene: TRBV7-9
len: 14
j_gene: TRBJ2-7
d_gene: TRBD1
abundance: NA
CDR3nt: TGTGCCAGCAGTGTATCGACAGGGGCCTACGAGCAGTACTTC
CDR3aa: CASSVSTGAYEQYF

v_gene: TRBV11-2
len: 15
j_gene: TRBJ1-5
d_gene: NA
abundance: NA
CDR3nt: TGTGCCAGCAGCTTAGGCGCCGTTAGCAATCAGCCCCAGCATTTT
CDR3aa: CASSLGAVSNQPQHF

v_gene: TRBV29-1
len: 13
j_gene: TRBJ2-7
d_gene: NA
abundance: NA
CDR3nt: TGCAGCGTTGAATCGACTTCCGCTCGCGAGCAGTACTTC
CDR3aa: CSVESTSAREQYF

v_gene: TRBV6-6
len: 15
j_gene: TRBJ2-2
d_gene: NA
abundance: NA
CDR3nt: TGTGCCAGCAGGAAGTCCGGGACACACACCGGGGAGCTGTTTTTT
CDR3aa: CASRKSGTHTGELFF

v_gene: TRBV13
len: 15
j_gene: TRBJ1-6
d_gene: NA
abundance: NA
CDR3nt: TGTGCCAGCAGCCGACGGGACACCGATCACAAACCCCTCCACTTT
CDR3aa: CASSRRDTDHKPLHF

v_gene: TRBV11-2
len: 14
j_gene: TRBJ2-1
d_gene: NA
abundance: NA
CDR3nt: TGTGCCAGCAGCTTACATCCAGGGAACTATGAGCAGTTCTTC
CDR3aa: CASSLHPGNYEQFF

v_gene: TRBV9
len: 12
j_gene: TRBJ1-2
d_gene: NA
abundance: NA
CDR3nt: TGTGCCAGCCGCCGCGCCTACTATGGCTACACCTTC
CDR3aa: CASRRAYYGYTF

v_gene: TRBV27
len: 16
j_gene: TRBJ2-7
d_gene: TRBD1
abundance: NA
CDR3nt: TGTGCCAGCAGTTTGTGGGGGGACAGGGGAACGTACGAGCAGTACTTC
CDR3aa: CASSLWGDRGTYEQYF

v_gene: TRBV28
len: 13
j_gene: TRBJ1-2
d_gene: NA
abundance: NA
CDR3nt: TGTGCCAGCAGCTCTGGAGGGGACTATGGCTACACCTTC
CDR3aa: CASSSGGDYGYTF

v_gene: TRBV5-1
len: 15
j_gene: TRBJ1-2
d_gene: TRBD1
abundance: many
CDR3nt: TGCGCCAGCAGCCCCGGGAGGGGGCTTTACTATGGCTACACCTTC
CDR3aa: CASSPGRGLYYGYTF

v_gene: TRBV5-6
len: 17
j_gene: TRBJ2-7
d_gene: NA
abundance: NA
CDR3nt: TGTGCCAGCAGCTTGGTCCTACAGGGTTTCGGATCCTACGAGCAGTACTTC
CDR3aa: CASSLVLQGFGSYEQYF

v_gene: TRBV3-1/TRBV3-2
len: 16
j_gene: TRBJ2-7
d_gene: TRBD2
abundance: NA
CDR3nt: TGTGCCAGCAGCGATGCGGGAGGGCCAGTTCAGTACGAGCAGTACTTC
CDR3aa: CASSDAGGPVQYEQYF

v_gene: TRBV3-1/TRBV3-2
len: 15
j_gene: TRBJ2-2
d_gene: NA
abundance: NA
CDR3nt: TGTGCCAGCAGCCAAGGAGGATTCGGGACAGGGGAGCTGTTTTTT
CDR3aa: CASSQGGFGTGELFF